These T cell receptor beta chains were read from a single sample in a study of T cell changes during pregnancy in multiple sclerosis. Libraries were prepared by immunoSEQ multiplex PCR; TCRdb keeps only in-frame clonotypes and omits some of them. In the table there are roughly 80,000 clones, approximately 89% of which are singletons. This material consisted of peripheral blood, taken before pregnancy. These TCRs come from a female donor with multiple sclerosis, enrolled in a pregnancy study. Both conserved end residues are part of each CDR3. D genes are given only for firm matches. A clone size is listed for some rows: how often the clone was seen (once, few, many), or a class if it is expanded.

CDR3 protein,CDR3 DNA,D gene,J gene,V gene,clone size
CASRAGGGETQYF,TGTGCCAGTAGGGCGGGGGGTGGTGAGACCCAGTACTTC,TRBD2,TRBJ2-5,TRBV19,-
CASSPWTGNSPLHF,TGCGCCAGCAGCCCGTGGACGGGGAATTCACCCCTCCACTTT,-,TRBJ1-6,TRBV4-1,-
CASSSTRGGVSYGYTF,TGCGCCAGCAGCTCCACCAGAGGGGGAGTAAGCTATGGCTACACCTTC,-,TRBJ1-2,TRBV5-1,once
CASSPRLAQSTDTQYF,TGTGCCAGCAGCCCCCGTTTAGCGCAAAGCACAGATACGCAGTATTTT,-,TRBJ2-3,TRBV16,-
CASRSDRVFSEQYF,TGCGCCAGCAGATCGGACAGGGTTTTTAGCGAGCAGTACTTC,TRBD1,TRBJ2-7,TRBV10-2,-
CASSGDIHRIGNQPQHF,TGCGCCAGCAGTGGGGACATCCACCGTATAGGCAATCAGCCCCAGCATTTT,-,TRBJ1-5,TRBV4-3,-
CASSLGPNYEQYF,TGTGCCAGCAGCTTAGGGCCGAACTACGAGCAGTACTTC,-,TRBJ2-7,TRBV7-6,many
CASSQTGLQYEQYF,TGTGCCAGCAGTCAGACAGGGCTTCAGTACGAGCAGTACTTC,TRBD1,TRBJ2-7,TRBV2,-
CASSLASGGTEAFF,TGTGCCAGCAGCTTGGCGTCAGGGGGCACTGAAGCTTTCTTT,TRBD1,TRBJ1-1,TRBV5-4,-
CASSEWASGGNYEQYF,TGCGCCAGCAGTGAGTGGGCTAGCGGGGGGAACTACGAGCAGTACTTC,TRBD2,TRBJ2-7,TRBV10-2,few
CASSFPGHRNTIYF,TGTGCCAGCAGCTTTCCGGGACACCGAAACACCATATATTTT,-,TRBJ1-3,TRBV5-6,-
CASSLDPNQPQHF,TGTGCCAGCAGCTTAGATCCGAATCAGCCCCAGCATTTT,-,TRBJ1-5,TRBV7-2,-
CASSRNTEAFF,TGTGCCAGCAGCAGGAACACTGAAGCTTTCTTT,-,TRBJ1-1,TRBV6-5,few
CASSLGLNTDTQYF,TGTGCCAGCAGCCTGGGACTTAACACAGATACGCAGTATTTT,-,TRBJ2-3,TRBV7-9,-
CASRWGPYNEQFF,TGTGCCAGCAGGTGGGGCCCCTACAATGAGCAGTTCTTC,-,TRBJ2-1,TRBV6-5,few
CASSYSPGIMNTEAFF,TGTGCCAGCAGTTACTCCCCAGGGATTATGAACACTGAAGCTTTCTTT,-,TRBJ1-1,TRBV6-5,-
CASRGQGSPLHF,TGTGCCAGCAGGGGACAAGGCTCACCCCTCCACTTT,-,TRBJ1-6,TRBV27,-
CASSPRTGQGSAYF,TGTGCCAGCAGCCCAAGGACGGGACAGGGGTCGGCGTACTTC,TRBD1,TRBJ2-5,TRBV7-9,-
CASSEGQFYYEQYF,TGTGCCAGCAGTGAGGGACAGTTTTACTACGAGCAGTACTTC,TRBD1,TRBJ2-7,TRBV2,-
CASSLGGGLDYGYTF,TGTGCCAGCAGCTTAGGGGGGGGGCTAGACTATGGCTACACCTTC,-,TRBJ1-2,TRBV7-2,-
CSVWDRLYGYTF,TGCAGCGTTTGGGACAGACTCTATGGCTACACCTTC,TRBD1,TRBJ1-2,TRBV29-1,-
CASSESSGSPEAFF,TGCGCCAGCAGTGAGTCTTCGGGGTCCCCTGAAGCTTTCTTT,-,TRBJ1-1,TRBV10-1,-
CASSGTPGTRNTEAFF,TGCGCCAGCAGCGGCACCCCCGGGACAAGGAACACTGAAGCTTTCTTT,-,TRBJ1-1,TRBV5-1,-
CVGRGDNTEAFF,TGTGTCGGGCGGGGGGACAACACTGAAGCTTTCTTT,-,TRBJ1-1,TRBV2,few
CASSWGDTEAFF,TGTGCCAGCAGCTGGGGGGACACTGAAGCTTTCTTT,-,TRBJ1-1,TRBV5-4,-
CASSIGSTSGGTDTQYF,TGTGCCAGTAGTATCGGATCGACTAGCGGGGGTACAGATACGCAGTATTTT,TRBD2,TRBJ2-3,TRBV19,-
CASSEDPGGGLNTGELFF,TGTGCCAGCAGTGAAGACCCTGGGGGGGGCCTTAACACCGGGGAGCTGTTTTTT,-,TRBJ2-2,TRBV6-1,-
CSVTKGQGDQPQHF,TGCAGCGTTACAAAGGGACAGGGTGATCAGCCCCAGCATTTT,TRBD1,TRBJ1-5,TRBV29-1,-
CASSVALDGVRGTGELFF,TGTGCCAGCAGCGTAGCCCTTGATGGGGTCAGAGGGACCGGGGAGCTGTTTTTT,-,TRBJ2-2,TRBV9,-
CSAGGNSPLHF,TGCAGCGCGGGAGGTAATTCACCCCTCCACTTT,-,TRBJ1-6,TRBV29-1,once
CASSNYGPGTGVSQFF,TGTGCCAGCAGTAATTATGGTCCCGGGACAGGGGTTAGTCAGTTCTTC,TRBD1,TRBJ2-1,TRBV27,-
CASSPRRVEGETQYF,TGTGCCAGCAGCCCAAGACGGGTGGAGGGAGAGACCCAGTACTTC,-,TRBJ2-5,TRBV7-2,-
CASSQGARGEKLFF,TGTGCCAGCTCGCAGGGGGCGCGGGGTGAAAAACTGTTTTTT,TRBD1,TRBJ1-4,TRBV28,-
CASSYGRAGELFF,TGTGCCAGTAGTTACGGTCGGGCCGGGGAGCTGTTTTTT,-,TRBJ2-2,TRBV19,-
CASSLDPHMNTEAFF,TGTGCCAGCAGCTTAGATCCGCACATGAACACTGAAGCTTTCTTT,-,TRBJ1-1,TRBV13,-
CASSFLWGRDEKLFF,TGTGCCAGCAGCTTCCTGTGGGGGCGCGATGAAAAACTGTTTTTT,-,TRBJ1-4,TRBV7-9,-
CASSAGQASYNEQFF,TGTGCCAGCAGTGCTGGACAGGCGAGCTACAATGAGCAGTTCTTC,TRBD1,TRBJ2-1,TRBV6-4,-
CAAGAQGSGSYEQYF,TGTGCCGCAGGGGCACAGGGTTCGGGCTCCTACGAGCAGTACTTC,-,TRBJ2-7,TRBV10-3,-
CASSLGGRDQPQHF,TGTGCCAGCAGCTTAGGGGGGCGCGATCAGCCCCAGCATTTT,-,TRBJ1-5,TRBV7-2,-
CASSRGGNSGELFF,TGTGCCAGCAGTCGGGGGGGCAATAGCGGGGAGCTGTTTTTT,TRBD2,TRBJ2-2,TRBV25-1,-
CASSQDRVVTYNEQFF,TGTGCCAGCAGCCAAGATCGGGTAGTGACCTACAATGAGCAGTTCTTC,-,TRBJ2-1,TRBV14,-
CASSPTGFVDTQYF,TGCGCCAGCAGCCCGACAGGGTTTGTAGATACGCAGTATTTT,TRBD1,TRBJ2-3,TRBV5-1,-
CASSEGSGYTEAFF,TGTGCCAGCAGTGAAGGATCAGGGTACACTGAAGCTTTCTTT,-,TRBJ1-1,TRBV6-1,-
CASSVGGMRGSTDTQYF,TGTGCCAGCAGCGTAGGGGGGATGCGGGGTAGCACAGATACGCAGTATTTT,-,TRBJ2-3,TRBV9,-
CASSPSGDTDTQYF,TGTGCCAGCAGCCCGAGCGGCGACACAGATACGCAGTATTTT,-,TRBJ2-3,TRBV4-2,-
CASSARFYEQYF,TGTGCCAGCAGTGCCCGGTTCTACGAGCAGTACTTC,-,TRBJ2-7,TRBV6-1,few
CASSGGVPTDTQYF,TGCGCCAGCAGCGGCGGGGTTCCCACAGATACGCAGTATTTT,-,TRBJ2-3,TRBV5-1,-
CASSYRREVDTQYF,TGTGCCAGCAGTTATAGGCGGGAGGTCGATACGCAGTATTTT,TRBD2,TRBJ2-3,TRBV6-6,-
CASSPANRAGGLNEQFF,TGTGCCAGCAGCCCCGCAAACCGGGCGGGGGGTCTCAATGAGCAGTTCTTC,TRBD2,TRBJ2-1,TRBV7-9,-
CASSFGAPDTQYF,TGTGCCAGCAGCTTTGGGGCCCCAGATACGCAGTATTTT,-,TRBJ2-3,TRBV7-2,-